The clone carrying this T cell receptor (beta chain) showed up many times. The data derive from a study of neurological immune-mediated disorders. Trimming removed 4 bases from V and 4 bases from J, with 14 bases in between. Germline V gene data show CDR1 as DFQATT and CDR2 as SNEGSKA (reference sequence). The CDR3 contains 14 residues. TCRdb recomputed calls from the 5' RACE reads with MiXCR, one row per CDR3 protein. The sample shows under 70,000 distinct CDR3 sequences, 3% to 4% of them seen only once. The rearrangement uses TRBV20-1 and TRBJ2-1; D perhaps matches TRBD2 (5 bases). The sample consisted of PBMCs. This TCR derives from a woman aged 60-75 years with multiple sclerosis. CDR3 sequence (DNA): TGCAGTGCTAATTTGAGGGCCGGGTACAATGAGCAGTTCTTC. Translating gives CSANLRAGYNEQFF.